This TCR beta chain was found in a study of radiotherapy plus CTLA-4 blockade in lung cancer. With ipilimumab providing CTLA-4 blockade, focal radiation was administered to patients who had chemo-refractory metastatic non-small-cell lung cancer. Clones were read by immunoSEQ multiplex PCR, and TCRdb kept only the in-frame ones, dropping some. The repertoire consists of roughly 100,000 clones, with roughly 80% occurring once and the leading ten covering roughly a quarter. As concerns this clone: What it binds is not known.

The ends were cut back, 5 bases at V and 1 base at J, with 11 bases in the middle. Germline V gene lookup returns CDR1 SNHLY and CDR2 FYNNEI. The CDR3 length is 14 residues. Broader study findings: In blood, tumor-derived TCR clones expanded after radiotherapy plus ipilimumab.

This clonotype was obtained from a human donor with non-small cell lung cancer that progressed on radiotherapy plus ipilimumab. The rearrangement uses TRBV2 and TRBJ1-1, with TRBD1 as a possible D gene (6 bases). The specimen was peripheral blood, collected from a patient treated with radiotherapy plus ipilimumab. CDR3 in amino acids: CASSSKGGNTEAFF. The CDR3 DNA sequence: TGTGCCAGCAGTTCAAAAGGGGGGAACACTGAAGCTTTCTTT.